This entry concerns a single TCR beta chain. Its antigen is unidentified. CDR1 is LGHNA and CDR2 is YSLEER in the germline V gene. This CDR3 region has 18 residues. Losses at the gene ends were 0 bases for V and 6 bases for J; bases not matched to a gene: 10. TCRdb's copy holds only in-frame clones and misses some; the assay was immunoSEQ multiplex PCR. This sample has 2 million or so clones, with 85% to 95% found just once. This record belongs to a study of shared clonotypes between healthy human individuals. Study findings and constraints: For naive CD4 cells, 4% to 5% of clonotypes were shared across a handful of donors.

The sequenced sample was naive CD4+ T cells sorted from blood. Subset described: CD45RA+ positively selected. The clonotype comes from a man between 18 and 29 years old in good health. The gene calls are TRBV4-3 and TRBJ2-6, with 8 bases that match TRBD1. The CDR3 nucleotides read TGCGCCAGCAGCCAAGAGTTGCAGGGGGCGGGTGTGGCCAACGTCCTGACTTTC. This sequence encodes CASSQELQGAGVANVLTF.